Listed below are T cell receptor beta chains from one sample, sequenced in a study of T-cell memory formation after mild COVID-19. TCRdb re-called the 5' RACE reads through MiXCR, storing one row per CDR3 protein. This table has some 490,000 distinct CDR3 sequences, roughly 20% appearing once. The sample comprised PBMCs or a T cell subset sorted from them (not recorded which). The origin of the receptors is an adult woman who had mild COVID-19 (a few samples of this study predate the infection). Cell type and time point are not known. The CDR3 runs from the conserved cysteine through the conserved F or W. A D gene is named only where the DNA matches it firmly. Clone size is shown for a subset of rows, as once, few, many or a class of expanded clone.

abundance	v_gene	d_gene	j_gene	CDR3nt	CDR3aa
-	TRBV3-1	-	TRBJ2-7	TGTGCCAGCAGCCAAGATGCAGCCTACGAGCAGTACTTC	CASSQDAAYEQYF
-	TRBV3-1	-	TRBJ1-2	TGTGCCAGCAGCTCCTCTCAGTACTATGGCTACACCTTC	CASSSSQYYGYTF
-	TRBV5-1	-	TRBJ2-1	TGCGCCAGCAGCTTGGATACCCCCTCCTACAATGAGCAGTTCTTC	CASSLDTPSYNEQFF
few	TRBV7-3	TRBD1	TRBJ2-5	TGTGCCAGCAGCTCCGGGACAGGGGGCGCGGAGACCCAGTACTTC	CASSSGTGGAETQYF
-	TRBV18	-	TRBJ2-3	TGTGCCAGCTCACCACCTTTTGCAGGAACAGATACGCAGTATTTT	CASSPPFAGTDTQYF
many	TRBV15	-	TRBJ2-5	TGTGCCACCAGCAGAGATAGGGGGCAAGAGACCCAGTACTTC	CATSRDRGQETQYF
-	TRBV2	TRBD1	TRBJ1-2	TGTGCCAGCAGCCCGGACAGGAGGCACTATGGCTACACCTTC	CASSPDRRHYGYTF
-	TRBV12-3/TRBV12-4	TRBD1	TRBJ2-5	TGTGCCAGCAGGGGACAGGTCCAAGAGACCCAGTACTTC	CASRGQVQETQYF
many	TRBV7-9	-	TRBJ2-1	TGTGCCAGCAAGAGAGCGTCGAGCTCCTACAATGAGCAGTTCTTC	CASKRASSSYNEQFF
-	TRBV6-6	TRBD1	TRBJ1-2	TGTGCCAGCAGTTCCGGGACAGGGGGTAACTATGGCTACACCTTC	CASSSGTGGNYGYTF
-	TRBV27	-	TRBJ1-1	TGTGCCAGCAGTTTGGGGCCGGGGGGAGCTGAAGCTTTCTTT	CASSLGPGGAEAFF
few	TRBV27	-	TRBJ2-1	TGTGCCAGCAGTTTATACAGCGACAATGAGCAGTTCTTC	CASSLYSDNEQFF
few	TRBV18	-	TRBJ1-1	TGTGCCAGCTCACGAGACAGGTCCTCCGGGACTGAAGCTTTCTTT	CASSRDRSSGTEAFF
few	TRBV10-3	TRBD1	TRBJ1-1	TGTGCCATCAGGACAACAGGGGAGAACACTGAAGCTTTCTTT	CAIRTTGENTEAFF
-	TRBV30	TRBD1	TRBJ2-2	TGTGCCTGGAGTGTACTACAGGGGTACACCGGGGAGCTGTTTTTT	CAWSVLQGYTGELFF
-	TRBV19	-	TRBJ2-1	TGTGCCAGTAGTATAGATCCTGAGCGGGTCACCTACAATGAGCAGTTCTTC	CASSIDPERVTYNEQFF
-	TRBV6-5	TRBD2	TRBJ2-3	TGTGCCCGCCTGGATTGCGGGAGGCTGACAGATACGCAGTATTTT	CARLDCGRLTDTQYF
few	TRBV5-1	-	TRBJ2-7	TGCGCCAGCATGGATGGGGCAGGGTACGAGCAGTACTTC	CASMDGAGYEQYF
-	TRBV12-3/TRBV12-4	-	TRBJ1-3	TGTGCCAGCTTCATGTTCCCGGGGCCCTCTGGAAACACCATATATTTT	CASFMFPGPSGNTIYF
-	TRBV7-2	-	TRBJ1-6	TGTGCCAGCAGGCGGGAGAATTCACCCCTCCACTTT	CASRRENSPLHF